This T cell receptor beta chain stems from a study of neurological immune-mediated disorders. TCRdb recomputed calls from the 5' RACE reads with MiXCR, one row per CDR3 protein. The table shows around 58,000 distinct CDR3 sequences, with about 3.4% occurring only once. This clonotype appeared many times. The antigen remains undetermined. Notes on the study in general: Patients with HTLV-1-associated myelopathy showed the most TCR clonal expansion. Those with multiple sclerosis showed the least, falling below healthy controls.

Deletions cut 7 bases from V and 4 bases from J, with 17 bases between. This CDR3 has 14 residues. From germline, CDR1 is MDHEN and CDR2 SYDVKM. The specimen was PBMCs. The source is a woman aged 60 to 75 with multiple sclerosis. The chain links TRBV28 to TRBJ2-7, with D maybe TRBD2 (6 bases). CDR3 loop: CASIGGIGAYEQYF. The CDR3, as DNA: TGTGCCAGCATCGGGGGAATCGGGGCGTACGAGCAGTACTTC.